These 18 T cell receptor beta chains share one sample of origin, sequenced in a study of human T cells and chemical hapten exposure. Using its own MiXCR run on the RACE reads, TCRdb lists one record per CDR3 protein. The table records tens of thousands of distinct CDR3 sequences, 12% to 15% of them present only once. Sample time point: pre-sensitization, week 0. Documented treatment: therapeutic diphenylcyclopropenone sensitization with weekly scalp DPC. The specimen was whole blood, collected in connection with sensitization to the hapten diphenylcyclopropenone (DPC). The origin of the receptors is a woman in her fifties or sixties with alopecia areata. Some clones in this sample may be carry-over from other donors' samples.

This clonotype was counted between two and nine times. The V gene is TRBV7-2, the J gene TRBJ2-1, with D hard to call. Trimming stripped 1 base from V and 9 bases from J, with 10 bases between. The CDR3 spans 13 residues. The germline V gene has CDR1 SGHTA and CDR2 FQGNSA. The CDR3 reads CASSLEPLGEQFF. CDR3 coding DNA: TGTGCCAGCAGCTTAGAGCCACTGGGTGAGCAGTTCTTC.

V is TRBV13 and J is TRBJ1-5, with D perhaps TRBD1 (6 bases). Trimming left V 5 bases short and J 6 bases short, with 14 bases between. CDR1 and CDR2 (germline): PRHDT, FYEKMQ (reference sequence). This CDR3 spans 14 amino acids. The CDR3 reads CASSPGPGVQPQHF. As DNA, the CDR3 is TGTGCCAGCAGCCCAGGCCCAGGGGTTCAGCCCCAGCATTTT.

The chain combines TRBV4-3 with TRBJ2-7; 12 bases are a match to TRBD2. V shed 2 bases, J shed 3 bases, and the junction held 8 bases outside the gene matches. The germline CDR1 and CDR2 sequences are LGHNA and YSLEER. There are 17 residues in the CDR3. The CDR3 DNA reads as TGCGCCAGCAGCCAATCCTTACTAGCGGGAGGCCTCTACGAGCAGTACTTC. Translation: CASSQSLLAGGLYEQYF.

This clonotype has only a few counts. In nucleotides, the CDR3 is TGTGCCAGCAGCGCCACCGGGACTAGCGGGAGAGGAGGTTCCGAGACCCAGTACTTC. Translating it yields CASSATGTSGRGGSETQYF. The rearrangement uses TRBV7-8 and TRBJ2-5; TRBD2 aligns across 14 bases. The CDR3 totals 19 residues. J lost 5 bases, V lost 5 bases, and 16 bases had no gene match. Germline V gives CDR1 SGHVS, CDR2 FQNEAQ.

Here the CDR3 reads CSAKGTSRDTQYF. The CDR3 coding sequence is TGCAGTGCAAAAGGGACTAGCCGGGATACGCAGTATTTT. The chain has TRBV20-1 and TRBJ2-3, with 9 bases matching TRBD2. Germline lookup yields CDR1 DFQATT and CDR2 SNEGSKA (reference sequence). Losses at the gene ends were 6 bases for V and 6 bases for J; bases not matched to a gene: 7. The CDR3 has 13 amino acids.

This clonotype was recorded a few times. The genes are TRBV20-1 and TRBJ1-2; the D gene is possibly TRBD1 (5 bases). V shed 5 bases and J shed 3 bases, with 16 bases lying between them. Germline-derived CDR1 and CDR2 are DFQATT and SNEGSKA (reference sequence). This CDR3 comprises 14 residues. The DNA of the CDR3 is TGCAGTGCTCATATAAGGGGTTTGGACTATGGCTACACCTTC. It translates to CSAHIRGLDYGYTF.

The chain links TRBV20-1 to TRBJ2-7, with D possibly matching TRBD2 (5 bases). Germline CDR1 reads DFQATT; CDR2 reads SNEGSKA (reference sequence). The germline V and J ends were trimmed by 8 bases and 0 bases, with 11 bases remaining between them. There are 12 residues in the CDR3. CDR3 coding DNA: TGCAGTTCGGGATTTAGCTCCTACGAGCAGTACTTC. This encodes CSSGFSSYEQYF.

The table lists this clonotype with many counts. The V and J genes are TRBV28 and TRBJ2-1; TRBD2 agrees at 12 bases. CDR3 length equals 16 residues. The V segment lost 5 bases and the J segment 2 bases; nucleotides outside the gene matches: 4. The germline CDR1 and CDR2 sequences are MDHEN and SYDVKM. CDR3 nucleotide sequence: TGTGCCAGCAGTGTTGGACTAGCGGGAACCTACAATGAGCAGTTCTTC. This encodes CASSVGLAGTYNEQFF.

The chain combines TRBV3-1 with TRBJ2-1, with TRBD2 matching 9 bases. With 8 bases clipped from V and 7 bases from J, the junction kept 12 bases outside the gene matches. The CDR3 runs to 15 residues. Germline assignment: CDR1 LGHDT and CDR2 YNNKEL (reference sequence). CDR3 DNA sequence: TGTGCCAGCCGTACGTCGGCTAGCGGGGTTAATGAGCAGTTCTTC. It codes for CASRTSASGVNEQFF.

This sequence joins TRBV18 and TRBJ2-7, with 13 positions matching TRBD2. V trimming: 5 bases; J trimming: 3 bases; junction bases outside the gene matches: 7. Germline CDR1 is KGHSH and CDR2 is LQKENI. This CDR3 comprises 16 residues. Here the CDR3 DNA reads TGTGCCAGCTCAGGGGGACTAGCGGGACCCTACTACGAGCAGTACTTC. Translation: CASSGGLAGPYYEQYF.

With regard to this clonotype: A much larger clone is a single base away; this may be a read error. The rearrangement links TRBV20-1 to TRBJ2-1, with 10 nucleotides matching TRBD2. The CDR3 has 15 residues. The germline gives CDR1 DFQATT, CDR2 SNEGSKA (reference sequence). The V segment lost 4 bases and the J segment 5 bases; nucleotides outside the gene matches: 8. CDR3 protein: CSAKELAGGHNEQFF. As DNA, the CDR3 is TGCAGTGCTAAAGAATTAGCGGGAGGCCACAATGAGCAGTTCTTC.

This chain links TRBV5-1 with TRBJ1-2; 11 nucleotides align to TRBD1. This CDR3 has 13 residues. V dropped 4 bases and J dropped 8; count of bases not matched to a gene: 4. Looked up from germline, CDR1 is SGHRS and CDR2 is YFSETQ. The CDR3 DNA is TGCGCCAGCAGCCGGGACAGGGGGAACGGCTACACCTTC. It is translated as CASSRDRGNGYTF.

The sample holds many counts of this clonotype. The J gene is TRBJ2-2, the V gene TRBV11-2, with D tentatively TRBD2 (6 bases). Germline CDR1 is SGHAT and CDR2 is FQNNGV. The CDR3 runs to 17 residues. The V end lost 1 base, the J end lost 6 bases, and 18 bases lay between the germline ends. The CDR3 loop reads CASSLVRGGNYAGELFF. CDR3 coding DNA: TGTGCCAGCAGCTTAGTGCGTGGCGGGAATTATGCCGGGGAGCTGTTTTTT. Looking up the rest from reference TRBV11-2 and TRBJ2-2 gives the full variable domain: EAGVAQSPRYKIIEKRQSVAFWCNPISGHATLYWYQQILGQGPKLLIQFQNNGVVDDSQLPKDRFSAERLKGVDSTLKIQPAKLEDSAVYLCASSLVRGGNYAGELFFGEGSRLTVL.

The J gene is TRBJ1-6, the V gene TRBV6-5; unclear D gene. Germline V gene sequence: CDR1 MNHEY, CDR2 SVGAGI. V lost 3 bases, J lost 7 bases, and 10 bases lay in between. The CDR3 length is 14 residues. CDR3 sequence: CASSYSWSNSPLHF. The CDR3, as DNA: TGTGCCAGCAGTTATTCGTGGTCCAATTCACCCCTCCACTTT.

This clonotype was counted between two and nine times. V gene TRBV11-2 combines with J gene TRBJ2-7; 10 bases fit TRBD1. CDR1 SGHAT and CDR2 FQNNGV come from the germline V gene. The CDR3 sequence is 16 residues long. V was pared by 0 bases and J by 5 bases, with 7 bases of the junction left unmatched. The DNA of the CDR3 is TGTGCCAGCAGCTTAGATGTCGGGACAGGGGTCAACGAGCAGTACTTC. Residues: CASSLDVGTGVNEQYF.

There are a few counts of this clonotype. This chain uses TRBV6-1 with TRBJ2-1, with D tentatively TRBD1 (6 bases). CDR3 length: 14 residues. The V gene lost 6 bases and the J gene lost 1 base, with 10 bases spanning the gap. The germline gives CDR1 MNHNS, CDR2 SASEGT. CDR3 loop: CASRGARSYNEQFF. CDR3 bases: TGTGCCAGCAGGGGGGCGAGGTCCTACAATGAGCAGTTCTTC.

This clonotype occurred a few times. The rearrangement links TRBV7-9 to TRBJ2-3; 13 nucleotides line up with TRBD2. From germline, CDR1 is SEHNR and CDR2 FQNEAQ (reference sequence). V lost 5 bases to trimming and J lost 0 bases; unmatched junction nucleotides: 5. The CDR3 is 17 amino acids. CDR3 residues: CASSAGLAGPSTDTQYF. CDR3 sequence (DNA): TGTGCCAGCAGCGCGGGACTAGCGGGACCAAGCACAGATACGCAGTATTTT.

This clonotype was observed a handful of times. V and J are TRBV4-1 and TRBJ1-2; D not certain. The CDR3 loop spans 16 amino acids. The germline V gene encodes CDR1 MGHRA and CDR2 YSYEKL. V lost 0 bases, J lost 2 bases, and 13 bases lay in between. The CDR3 sequence is CASSQDSALGNYGYTF. DNA for the CDR3: TGCGCCAGCAGCCAAGATTCCGCATTAGGGAACTATGGCTACACCTTC.